The present entry profiles one TCR beta chain with its context. Its target is unknown. This record belongs to a study of blood T cells in healthy people across ages. Study-wide findings and caveats: Not knowing donor CMV status may have confounded expanded clonotype changes. With age, beta diversity per million T cells declined roughly linearly, significantly by 40. Naive and antigen-experienced cells were not separated, limiting conclusive comparison.

Every participating donor contributed roughly 11 milliliters of peripheral blood through a draw. This CDR3 comprises 14 residues. Germline CDR1 and CDR2: SGHTA and FQGNSA. V was cut by 5 bases and J by 6 bases, with 11 bases left in between. The authors ran a second PCR of 7 to 11 cycles using a sample-barcoded 5' primer and a J-beta primer mix. TCRdb re-called the 5' RACE reads with MiXCR, one entry per CDR3 protein. Among 800,000 or so distinct CDR3 sequences, 62% were seen once, and the ten largest hold about 27%. The sample was blood. The chain couples TRBV7-2 to TRBJ1-6; perhaps TRBD1 as D (6 bases). This TCR came from a man aged 25 to 45 in good health. CDR3 residues: CASSPRGGNSPLHF. The DNA for the CDR3 is TGTGCCAGCAGCCCCAGGGGAGGTAATTCACCCCTCCACTTT.